This T cell receptor (beta chain) was sequenced in a study of T-cell memory formation after mild COVID-19. 5'RACE with constant-segment primers built TCRalpha and TCRbeta cDNA libraries with UMIs. TCRdb reprocessed the 5' RACE reads via MiXCR and lists one record per CDR3 protein. The sample shows fewer than 400,000 distinct CDR3 sequences, more than 15% of them seen only once. There are a few counts of this clonotype. Its antigen is not known. Study results and limitations: The study found balanced CD4/CD8 in clones contracting day 15 to 85 and a CD4+ lean in later expanders. Pre-infection memory harbored some responding clones, suggesting cross-reactive memory joined.

This sequence was found in a man aged 18 to 30 who had mild COVID-19 (a few samples of this study predate the infection). Cell type and time point are not known. Sequencing was done on a sample of PBMCs or a T cell subset sorted from them (not recorded which).

CDR3 nucleotide sequence: TGTGCCAGCAGTTACTCGGGACGGATCCACTTT. Protein: CASSYSGRIHF. The chain uses TRBV6-5 and TRBJ1-6; D is perhaps TRBD1 (5 bases). There are 11 residues in the CDR3. Trimming pared 0 bases from V and 17 bases from J, leaving 8 bases between. Germline V gene data show CDR1 as MNHEY and CDR2 as SVGAGI.